This TCR beta chain is drawn from a study of T cells in Graves' hyperthyroidism and ophthalmopathy. Lactation, pregnancy, other autoimmune disease or uncontrolled infection excluded patients. Researchers took RNA transcripts and amplified the TCR beta CDR3 regions from them. First-round RT-PCR of the TCR CDR3 relied on the HTBI primer set. A single record per CDR3 protein comes from TCRdb applying MiXCR to the multiplex PCR reads. The data show some 360,000 distinct CDR3 sequences, about a sixth seen once. This clonotype came up many times. This CDR3 is 12 amino acids long. V was cut by 4 bases and J by 0 bases, with 4 bases left in between.

V is TRBV12-3 or TRBV12-4 and J is TRBJ2-7, with D unresolved. The specimen sequenced was blood. This TCR was recovered from a woman aged 40 to 55 with Graves' ophthalmopathy. The CDR3 region has the DNA TGTGCCAGCAGTTCTCTCTCCTACGAGCAGTACTTC. This encodes CASSSLSYEQYF.